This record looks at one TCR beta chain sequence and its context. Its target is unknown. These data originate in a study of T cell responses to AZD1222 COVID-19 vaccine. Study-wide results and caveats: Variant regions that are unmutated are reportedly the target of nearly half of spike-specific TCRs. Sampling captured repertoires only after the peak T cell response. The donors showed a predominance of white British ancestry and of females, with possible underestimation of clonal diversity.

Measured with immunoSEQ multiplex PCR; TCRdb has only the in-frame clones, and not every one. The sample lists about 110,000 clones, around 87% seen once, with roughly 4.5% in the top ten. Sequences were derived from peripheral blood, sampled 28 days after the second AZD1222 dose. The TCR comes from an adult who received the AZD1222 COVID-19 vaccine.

CDR3 sequence reads: CSVEVWVNTEAFF. The CDR3 DNA reads TGCAGCGTTGAAGTATGGGTGAACACTGAAGCTTTCTTT. This chain uses TRBV29-1 with TRBJ1-1; unclear D gene. V lost 1 base to trimming and J lost 0 bases, with 6 bases between them. The germline gives CDR1 SQVTM, CDR2 ANQGSEA. CDR3 length: 13 residues.